This T cell receptor (beta chain) originates from a study of blood T cell repertoires in COVID-19. At the level of the study: Whether acute or convalescent, the COVID-19 samples came from the United States, Italy and Spain. Sample material is recorded as cDNA or gDNA derived from T cells, B-cell-depleted T cells, or PBMCs.

CDR1 and CDR2 (germline): ENHRY, SYGVKD. The V and J ends lost 3 bases and 4 bases, in that order; junction bases with no gene match: 8. The CDR3 contains 15 residues. The method was immunoSEQ multiplex PCR; TCRdb's version includes in-frame clones alone and lacks a portion of them. The top ten hold around 6.4% of the sample, which has 200,000 to 300,000 clones, around four fifths seen once. The sequence was collected from a woman aged 55-70 years with active or convalescent COVID-19. Sequencing used peripheral blood. The chain recombines TRBV10-3 with TRBJ1-1, with TRBD1 matching over 7 bases. CDR3 amino acids: CAISEDRVSFTEAFF. The CDR3, as DNA: TGTGCCATCAGTGAAGACAGGGTATCATTCACTGAAGCTTTCTTT.